This T cell receptor (beta chain) is drawn from a study of blood T cells in healthy people across ages. The table lists this clonotype with a few counts. Together with a sample-barcoded 5' primer, a J-beta primer mix was included in a second PCR lasting about 7 to 12 cycles. Using its own MiXCR run on the 5' RACE reads, TCRdb lists one record per CDR3 protein. This table has just under 550,000 distinct CDR3 sequences, approximately 25% appearing once. The data also belong to a second study, concerning T cells of mothers and their children.

Sequenced sample: blood. The clonotype originates from a boy younger than 18 in good health.

Written as DNA, the CDR3 is TGCAGTGTTAGCGACTATAAGAACACCGGGGAGCTGTTTTTT. Translation: CSVSDYKNTGELFF. This rearrangement joins TRBV20-1 to TRBJ2-2; a possible D gene is TRBD2 (5 bases). The germline CDR1 and CDR2 sequences are DFQATT and SNEGSKA (reference sequence). The V end was cut by 7 bases, the J end by 1 base, with 13 bases between. CDR3 length: 14 amino acids.